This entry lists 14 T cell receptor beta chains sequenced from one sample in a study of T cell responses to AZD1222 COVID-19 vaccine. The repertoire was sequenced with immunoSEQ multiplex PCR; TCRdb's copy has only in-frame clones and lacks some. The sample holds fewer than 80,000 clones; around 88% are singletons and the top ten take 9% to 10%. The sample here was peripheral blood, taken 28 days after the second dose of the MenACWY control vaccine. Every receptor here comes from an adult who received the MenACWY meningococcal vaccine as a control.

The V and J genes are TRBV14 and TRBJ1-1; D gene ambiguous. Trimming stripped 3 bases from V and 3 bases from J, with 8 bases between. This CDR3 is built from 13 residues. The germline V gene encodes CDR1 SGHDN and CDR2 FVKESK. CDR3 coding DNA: TGTGCCAGCAGCCAGCAGTATTACACTGAAGCTTTCTTT. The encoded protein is CASSQQYYTEAFF.

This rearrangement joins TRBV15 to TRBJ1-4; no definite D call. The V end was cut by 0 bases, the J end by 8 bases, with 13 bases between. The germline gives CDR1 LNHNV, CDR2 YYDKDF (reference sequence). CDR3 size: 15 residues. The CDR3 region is CATSRDSPSLEKLFF. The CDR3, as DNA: TGTGCCACCAGCAGAGATTCACCATCCTTGGAAAAACTGTTTTTT. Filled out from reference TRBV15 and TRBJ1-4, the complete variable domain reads DAMVIQNPRYQVTQFGKPVTLSCSQTLNHNVMYWYQQKSSQAPKLLFHYYDKDFNNEADTPDNFQSRRPNTSFCFLDIRSPGLGDTAMYLCATSRDSPSLEKLFFGSGTQLSVL.

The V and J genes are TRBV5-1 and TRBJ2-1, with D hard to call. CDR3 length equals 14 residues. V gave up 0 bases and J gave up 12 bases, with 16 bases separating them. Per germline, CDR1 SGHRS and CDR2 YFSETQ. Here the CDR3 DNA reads TGCGCCAGCAGCTTGGAGGCTACTATTCCCGCGCAGTTCTTC. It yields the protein CASSLEATIPAQFF. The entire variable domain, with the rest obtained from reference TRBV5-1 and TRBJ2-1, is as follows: KAGVTQTPRYLIKTRGQQVTLSCSPISGHRSVSWYQQTPGQGLQFLFEYFSETQRNKGNFPGRFSGRQFSNSRSEMNVSTLELGDSALYLCASSLEATIPAQFFGPGTRLTVL.

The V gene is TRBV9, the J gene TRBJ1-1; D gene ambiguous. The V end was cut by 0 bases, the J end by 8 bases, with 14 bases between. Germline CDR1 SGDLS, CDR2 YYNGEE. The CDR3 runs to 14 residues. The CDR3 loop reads CASSVGIRPNEAFF. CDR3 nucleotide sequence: TGTGCCAGCAGCGTAGGGATTAGGCCCAACGAAGCTTTCTTT.

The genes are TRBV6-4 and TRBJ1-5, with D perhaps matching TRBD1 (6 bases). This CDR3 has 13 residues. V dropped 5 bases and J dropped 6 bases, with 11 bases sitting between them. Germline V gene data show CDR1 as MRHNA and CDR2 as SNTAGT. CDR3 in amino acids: CASSTQGGQPQHF. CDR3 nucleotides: TGTGCCAGCAGTACACAGGGCGGTCAGCCCCAGCATTTT.

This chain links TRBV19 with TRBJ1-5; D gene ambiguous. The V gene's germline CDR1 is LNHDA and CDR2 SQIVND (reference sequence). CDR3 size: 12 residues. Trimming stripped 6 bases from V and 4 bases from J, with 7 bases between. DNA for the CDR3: TGTGCCAGTAGCCGATGGAATCAGCCCCAGCATTTT. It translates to CASSRWNQPQHF. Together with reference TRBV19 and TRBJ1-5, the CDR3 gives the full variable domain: DGGITQSPKYLFRKEGQNVTLSCEQNLNHDAMYWYRQDPGQGLRLIYYSQIVNDFQKGDIAEGYSVSREKKESFPLTVTSAQKNPTAFYLCASSRWNQPQHFGDGTRLSIL.

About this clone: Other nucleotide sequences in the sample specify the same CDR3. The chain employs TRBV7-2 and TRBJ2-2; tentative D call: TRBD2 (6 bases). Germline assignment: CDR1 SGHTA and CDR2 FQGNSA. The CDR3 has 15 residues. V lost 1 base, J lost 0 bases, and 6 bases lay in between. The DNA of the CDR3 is TGTGCCAGCAGCTTAGGGGGGGCGAACACCGGGGAGCTGTTTTTT. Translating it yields CASSLGGANTGELFF.

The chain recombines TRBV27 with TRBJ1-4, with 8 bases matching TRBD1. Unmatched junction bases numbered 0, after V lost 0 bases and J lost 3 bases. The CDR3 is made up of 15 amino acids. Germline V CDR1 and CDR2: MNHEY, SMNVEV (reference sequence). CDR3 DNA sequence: TGTGCCAGCAGTTTATCGGGACAGGCTAATGAAAAACTGTTTTTT. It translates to CASSLSGQANEKLFF.

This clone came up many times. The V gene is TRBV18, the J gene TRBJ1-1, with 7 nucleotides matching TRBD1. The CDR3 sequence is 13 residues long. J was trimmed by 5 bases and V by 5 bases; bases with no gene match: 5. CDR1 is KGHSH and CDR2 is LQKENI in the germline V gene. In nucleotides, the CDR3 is TGTGCCAGCTCAGTGACAGGGTTGACTGAAGCTTTCTTT. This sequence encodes CASSVTGLTEAFF.

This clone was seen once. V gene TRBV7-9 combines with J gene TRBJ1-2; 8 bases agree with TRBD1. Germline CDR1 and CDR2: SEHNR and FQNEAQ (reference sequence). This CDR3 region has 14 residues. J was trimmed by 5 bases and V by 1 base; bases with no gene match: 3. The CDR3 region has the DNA TGTGCCAGCAGCTTAGGAGGGACAGGTTATGGCTACACCTTC. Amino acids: CASSLGGTGYGYTF. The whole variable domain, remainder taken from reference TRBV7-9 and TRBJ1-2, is DTGVSQNPRHKITKRGQNVTFRCDPISEHNRLYWYRQTLGQGPEFLTYFQNEAQLEKSRLLSDRFSAERPKGSFSTLEIQRTEQGDSAMYLCASSLGGTGYGYTFGSGTRLTVV.

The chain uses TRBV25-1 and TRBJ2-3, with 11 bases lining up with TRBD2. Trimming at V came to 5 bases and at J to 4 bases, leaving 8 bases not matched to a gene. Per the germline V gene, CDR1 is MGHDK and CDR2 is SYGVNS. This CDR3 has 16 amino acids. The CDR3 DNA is TGTGCCAGCAGTTCCCATAGTAGCGGGGGGGCAGATACGCAGTATTTT. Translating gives CASSSHSSGGADTQYF.

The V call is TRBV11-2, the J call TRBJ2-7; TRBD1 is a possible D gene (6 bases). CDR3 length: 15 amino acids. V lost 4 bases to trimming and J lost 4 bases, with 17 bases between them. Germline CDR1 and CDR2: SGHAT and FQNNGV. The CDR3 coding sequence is TGTGCCAGCAGCTCTGAGGGGGACCAGGGGTACGAGCAGTACTTC. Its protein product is CASSSEGDQGYEQYF.

Written as DNA, the CDR3 is TGTGCCAGCAGCGTAGACTGGGGCACCGACAGGGAGCTGTTTTTT. It codes for CASSVDWGTDRELFF. The rearrangement joins TRBV9 to TRBJ2-2; possible D gene TRBD1, 5 bases. The CDR3 extends over 15 amino acids. With 0 bases removed from V and 9 bases from J, the gap between germline ends came to 15 bases. In germline, CDR1 is SGDLS, CDR2 YYNGEE.

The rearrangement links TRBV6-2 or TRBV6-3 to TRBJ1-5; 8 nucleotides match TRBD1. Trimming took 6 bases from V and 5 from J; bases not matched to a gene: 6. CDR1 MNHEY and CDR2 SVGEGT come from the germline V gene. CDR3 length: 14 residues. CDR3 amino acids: CASSFDRGHQPQHF. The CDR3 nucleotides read TGTGCCAGCAGCTTTGACAGGGGACATCAGCCCCAGCATTTT.